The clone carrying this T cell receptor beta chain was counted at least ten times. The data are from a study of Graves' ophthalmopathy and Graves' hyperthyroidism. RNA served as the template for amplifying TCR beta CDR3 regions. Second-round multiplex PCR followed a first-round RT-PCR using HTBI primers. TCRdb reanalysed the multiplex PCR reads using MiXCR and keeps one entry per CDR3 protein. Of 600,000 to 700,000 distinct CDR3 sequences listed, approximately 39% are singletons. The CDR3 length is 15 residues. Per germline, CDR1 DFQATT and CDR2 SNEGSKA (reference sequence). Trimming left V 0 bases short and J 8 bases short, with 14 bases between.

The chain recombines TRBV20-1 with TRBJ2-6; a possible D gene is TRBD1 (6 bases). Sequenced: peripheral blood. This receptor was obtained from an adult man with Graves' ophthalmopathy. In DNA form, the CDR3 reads TGCAGTGCTAGAGATTTGGGGCAGGGGACCAACGTCCTGACTTTC. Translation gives CSARDLGQGTNVLTF.